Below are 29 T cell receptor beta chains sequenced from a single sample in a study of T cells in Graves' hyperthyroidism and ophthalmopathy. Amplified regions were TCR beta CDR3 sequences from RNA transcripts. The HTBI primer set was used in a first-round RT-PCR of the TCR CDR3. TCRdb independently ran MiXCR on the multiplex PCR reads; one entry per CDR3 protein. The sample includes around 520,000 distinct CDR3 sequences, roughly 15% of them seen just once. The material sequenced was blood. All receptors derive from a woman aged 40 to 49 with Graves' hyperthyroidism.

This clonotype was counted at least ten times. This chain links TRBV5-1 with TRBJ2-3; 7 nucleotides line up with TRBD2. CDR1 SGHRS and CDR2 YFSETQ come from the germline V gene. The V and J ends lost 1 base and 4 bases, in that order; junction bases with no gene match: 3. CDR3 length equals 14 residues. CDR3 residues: CASSLFREADTQYF. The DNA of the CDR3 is TGCGCCAGCAGCTTGTTTCGGGAGGCAGATACGCAGTATTTT.

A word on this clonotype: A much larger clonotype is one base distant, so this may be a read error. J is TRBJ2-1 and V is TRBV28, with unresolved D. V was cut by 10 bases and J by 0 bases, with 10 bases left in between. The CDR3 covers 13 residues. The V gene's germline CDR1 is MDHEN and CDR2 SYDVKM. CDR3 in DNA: TGTGCCACGCAAAACGACTCCTACAATGAGCAGTTCTTC. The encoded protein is CATQNDSYNEQFF.

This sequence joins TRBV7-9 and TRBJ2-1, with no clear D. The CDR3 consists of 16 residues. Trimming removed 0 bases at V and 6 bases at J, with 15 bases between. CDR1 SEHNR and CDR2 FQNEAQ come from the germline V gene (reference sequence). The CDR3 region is CASSLASAAYSNEQFF. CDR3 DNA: TGTGCCAGCAGCTTAGCGTCGGCAGCCTACTCCAATGAGCAGTTCTTC. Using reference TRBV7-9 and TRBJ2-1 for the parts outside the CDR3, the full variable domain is DTGVSQNPRHKITKRGQNVTFRCDPISEHNRLYWYRQTLGQGPEFLTYFQNEAQLEKSRLLSDRFSAERPKGSFSTLEIQRTEQGDSAMYLCASSLASAAYSNEQFFGPGTRLTVL.

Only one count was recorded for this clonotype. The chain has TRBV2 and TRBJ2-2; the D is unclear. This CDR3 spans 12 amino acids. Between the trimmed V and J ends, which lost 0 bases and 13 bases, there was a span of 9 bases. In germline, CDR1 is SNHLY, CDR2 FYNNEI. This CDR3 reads CASSEALGVLFF. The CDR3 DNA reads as TGTGCCAGCAGTGAAGCCTTGGGCGTGCTGTTTTTT.

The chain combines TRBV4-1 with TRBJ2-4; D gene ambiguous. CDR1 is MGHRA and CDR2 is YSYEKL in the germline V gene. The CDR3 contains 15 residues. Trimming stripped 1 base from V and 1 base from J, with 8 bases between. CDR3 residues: CASSQVGRAKNIQYF. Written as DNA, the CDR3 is TGCGCCAGCAGCCAAGTCGGCAGGGCCAAAAACATTCAGTACTTC.

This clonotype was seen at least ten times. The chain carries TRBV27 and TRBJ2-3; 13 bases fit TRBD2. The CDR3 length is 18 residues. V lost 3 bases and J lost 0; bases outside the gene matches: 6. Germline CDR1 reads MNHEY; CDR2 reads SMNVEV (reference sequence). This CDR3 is CASSFRLAGGPSTDTQYF. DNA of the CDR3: TGTGCCAGCAGTTTTAGACTAGCGGGAGGTCCTAGCACAGATACGCAGTATTTT.

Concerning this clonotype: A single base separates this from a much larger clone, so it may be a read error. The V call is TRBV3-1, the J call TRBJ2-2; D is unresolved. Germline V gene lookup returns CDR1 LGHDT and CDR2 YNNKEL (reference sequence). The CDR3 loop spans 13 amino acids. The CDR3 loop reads CAGSQVESGELFF. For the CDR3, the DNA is TGTGCCGGCAGCCAGGTTGAGTCCGGGGAGCTGTTTTTT.

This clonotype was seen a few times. CDR3 DNA: TGTGCCAGCAGCGTATCCTTTGGACAGACTATCTCTGGAAACACCATATATTTT. Protein product: CASSVSFGQTISGNTIYF. This chain links TRBV9 with TRBJ1-3; D is perhaps TRBD1 (6 bases). This CDR3 contains 18 residues. Trimming left V 1 base short and J 0 bases short, with 17 bases between. The germline gives CDR1 SGDLS, CDR2 YYNGEE.

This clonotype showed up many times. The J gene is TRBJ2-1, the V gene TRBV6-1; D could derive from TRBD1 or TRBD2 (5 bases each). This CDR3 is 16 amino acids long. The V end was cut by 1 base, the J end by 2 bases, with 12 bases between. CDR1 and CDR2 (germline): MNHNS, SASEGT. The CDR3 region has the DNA TGTGCCAGCAGTGAAGAAGCGGCAGGGACCTACAATGAGCAGTTCTTC. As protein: CASSEEAAGTYNEQFF.

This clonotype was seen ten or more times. CDR3 coding DNA: TGTGCCAGCAAGGGGCACCTCTCCTACGAGCAGTACTTC. Translating it yields CASKGHLSYEQYF. V and J are TRBV12-3 or TRBV12-4 and TRBJ2-7, with D possibly TRBD1 on 5 matching bases. The CDR3 is 13 residues long. Trimming removed 7 bases at V and 0 bases at J, with 10 bases between.

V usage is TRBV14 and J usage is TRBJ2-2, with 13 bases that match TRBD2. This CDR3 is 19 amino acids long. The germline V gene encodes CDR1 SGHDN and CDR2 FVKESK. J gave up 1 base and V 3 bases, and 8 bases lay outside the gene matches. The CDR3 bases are TGTGCCAGCAGCCAGCTCCAGGGACTAGCGGGAATGAACACCGGGGAGCTGTTTTTT. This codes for CASSQLQGLAGMNTGELFF.

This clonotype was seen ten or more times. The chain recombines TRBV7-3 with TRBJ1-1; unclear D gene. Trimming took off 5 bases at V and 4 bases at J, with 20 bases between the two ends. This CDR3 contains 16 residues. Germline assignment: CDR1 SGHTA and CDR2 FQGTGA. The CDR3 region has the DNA TGTGCCAGCAGCCCAGTCGGTCTCGGAGCGGGCACTGAAGCTTTCTTT. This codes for CASSPVGLGAGTEAFF.

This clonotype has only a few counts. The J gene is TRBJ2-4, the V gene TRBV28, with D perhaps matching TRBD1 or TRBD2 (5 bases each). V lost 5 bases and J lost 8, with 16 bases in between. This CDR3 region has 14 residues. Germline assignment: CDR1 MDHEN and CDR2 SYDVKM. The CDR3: CASSTRRGPDIQYF. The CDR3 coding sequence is TGTGCCAGCAGTACACGCCGGGGCCCGGACATTCAGTACTTC.

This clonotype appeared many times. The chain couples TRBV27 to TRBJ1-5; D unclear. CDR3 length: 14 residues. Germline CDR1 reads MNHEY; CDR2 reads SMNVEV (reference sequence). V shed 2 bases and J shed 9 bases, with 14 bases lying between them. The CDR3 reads CASSLRSLNGPQHF. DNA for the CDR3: TGTGCCAGCAGTTTAAGGAGTCTCAACGGGCCCCAGCATTTT.

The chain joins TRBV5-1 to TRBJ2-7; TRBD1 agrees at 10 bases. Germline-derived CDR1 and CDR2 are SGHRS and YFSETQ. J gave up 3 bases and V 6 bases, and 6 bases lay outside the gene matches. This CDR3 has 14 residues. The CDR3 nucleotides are TGCGCCAGCACCCCGACAGGGGGCAACTACGAGCAGTACTTC. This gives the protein CASTPTGGNYEQYF.

The CDR3 is CASSVGGLAGSTDTQYF. The CDR3 region has the DNA TGTGCCAGCAGCGTAGGGGGACTAGCGGGAAGCACAGATACGCAGTATTTT. This chain uses TRBV9 with TRBJ2-3, with 13 bases that match TRBD2. Germline values: CDR1 SGDLS, CDR2 YYNGEE. Trimming took 0 bases from V and 0 from J; bases not matched to a gene: 1. The CDR3 length is 17 residues.

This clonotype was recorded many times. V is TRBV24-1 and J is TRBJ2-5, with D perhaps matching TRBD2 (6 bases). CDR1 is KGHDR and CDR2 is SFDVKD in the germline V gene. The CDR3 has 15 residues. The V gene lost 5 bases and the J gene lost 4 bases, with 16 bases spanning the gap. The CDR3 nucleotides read TGTGCCACCAGTGTGTCGGGAGCCCGCGGAGAGACCCAGTACTTC. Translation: CATSVSGARGETQYF.

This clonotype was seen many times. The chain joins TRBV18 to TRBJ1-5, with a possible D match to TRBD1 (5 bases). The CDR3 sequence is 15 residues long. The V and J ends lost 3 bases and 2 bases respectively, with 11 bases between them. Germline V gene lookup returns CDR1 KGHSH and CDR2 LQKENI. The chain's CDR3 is CASSPQGSGNQPQHF. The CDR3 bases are TGTGCCAGCTCACCGCAGGGATCAGGCAATCAGCCCCAGCATTTT.

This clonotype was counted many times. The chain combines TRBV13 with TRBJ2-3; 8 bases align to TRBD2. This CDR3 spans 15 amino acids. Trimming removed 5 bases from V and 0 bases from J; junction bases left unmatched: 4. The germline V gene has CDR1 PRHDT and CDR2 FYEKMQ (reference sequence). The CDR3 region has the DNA TGTGCCAGCAGCCTACTAGCGGTTAGCACAGATACGCAGTATTTT. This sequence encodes CASSLLAVSTDTQYF.

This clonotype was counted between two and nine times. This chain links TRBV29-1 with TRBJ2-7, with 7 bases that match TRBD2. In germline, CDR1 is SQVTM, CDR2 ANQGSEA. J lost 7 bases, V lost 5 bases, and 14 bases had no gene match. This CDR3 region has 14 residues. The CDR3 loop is CSVRSGIGPWEQYF. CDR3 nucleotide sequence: TGCAGCGTTCGAAGCGGGATAGGTCCGTGGGAGCAGTACTTC.

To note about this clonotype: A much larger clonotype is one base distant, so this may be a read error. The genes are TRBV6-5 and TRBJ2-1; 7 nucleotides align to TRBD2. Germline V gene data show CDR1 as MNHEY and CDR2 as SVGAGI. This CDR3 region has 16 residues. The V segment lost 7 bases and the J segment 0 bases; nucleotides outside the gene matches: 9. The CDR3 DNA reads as TGTGCCAGCATTTATGGACTAGTGGGCTCCTACAATGAGCAGTTCTTC. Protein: CASIYGLVGSYNEQFF.

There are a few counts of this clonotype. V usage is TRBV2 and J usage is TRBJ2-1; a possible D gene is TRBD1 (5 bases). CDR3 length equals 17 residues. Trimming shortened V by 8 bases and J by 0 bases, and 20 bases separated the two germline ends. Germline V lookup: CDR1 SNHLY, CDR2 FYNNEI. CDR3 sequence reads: CASSIPKDTSSYNEQFF. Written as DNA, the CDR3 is TGTGCCAGCTCGATCCCTAAGGACACCAGCTCCTACAATGAGCAGTTCTTC.

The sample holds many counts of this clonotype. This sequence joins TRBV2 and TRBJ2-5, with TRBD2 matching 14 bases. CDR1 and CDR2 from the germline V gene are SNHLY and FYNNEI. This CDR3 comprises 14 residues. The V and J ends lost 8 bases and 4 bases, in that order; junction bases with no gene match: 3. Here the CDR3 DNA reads TGTGCCAGCGCCGGGACTAGCGGGAGAGAGACCCAGTACTTC. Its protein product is CASAGTSGRETQYF.

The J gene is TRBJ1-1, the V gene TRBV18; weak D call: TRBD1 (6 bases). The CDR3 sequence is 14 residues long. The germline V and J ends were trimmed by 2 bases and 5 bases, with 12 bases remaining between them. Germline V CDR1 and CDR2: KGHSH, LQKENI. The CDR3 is CASSPMGGRTEAFF. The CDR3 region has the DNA TGTGCCAGCTCACCAATGGGGGGGCGGACTGAAGCTTTCTTT.

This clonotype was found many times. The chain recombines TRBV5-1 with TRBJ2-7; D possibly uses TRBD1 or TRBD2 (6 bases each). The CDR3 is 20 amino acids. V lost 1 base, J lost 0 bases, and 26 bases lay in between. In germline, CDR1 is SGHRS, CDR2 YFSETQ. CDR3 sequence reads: CASSLPTGLGGTPSSYEQYF. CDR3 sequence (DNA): TGCGCCAGCAGCTTGCCCACAGGTTTAGGGGGGACTCCCAGCTCCTACGAGCAGTACTTC.

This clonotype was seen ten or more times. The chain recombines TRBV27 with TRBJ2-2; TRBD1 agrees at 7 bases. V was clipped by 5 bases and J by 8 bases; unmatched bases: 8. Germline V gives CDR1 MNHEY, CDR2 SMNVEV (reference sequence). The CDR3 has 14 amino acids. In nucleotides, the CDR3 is TGTGCCAGCAGTCAAACAGGGGAGTCAGGGGAGCTGTTTTTT. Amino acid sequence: CASSQTGESGELFF.

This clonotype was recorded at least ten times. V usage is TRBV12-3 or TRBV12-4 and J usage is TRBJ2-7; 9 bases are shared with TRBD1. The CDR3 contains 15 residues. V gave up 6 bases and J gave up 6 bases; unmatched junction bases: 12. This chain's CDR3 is CASSGPGQGTGEQYF. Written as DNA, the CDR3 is TGTGCCAGCAGCGGCCCGGGACAGGGAACCGGCGAGCAGTACTTC.

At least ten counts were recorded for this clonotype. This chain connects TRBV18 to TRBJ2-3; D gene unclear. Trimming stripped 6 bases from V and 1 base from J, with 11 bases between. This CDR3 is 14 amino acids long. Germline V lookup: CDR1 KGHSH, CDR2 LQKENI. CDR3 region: CASSGSDGTDTQYF. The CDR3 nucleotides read TGTGCCAGCTCCGGGTCAGATGGCACAGATACGCAGTATTTT.

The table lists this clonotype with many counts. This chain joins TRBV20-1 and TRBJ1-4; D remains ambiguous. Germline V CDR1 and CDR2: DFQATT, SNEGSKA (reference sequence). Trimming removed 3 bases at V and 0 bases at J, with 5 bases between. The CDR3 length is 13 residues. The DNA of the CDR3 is TGCAGTGCTAGTCGCGCAACTAATGAAAAACTGTTTTTT. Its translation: CSASRATNEKLFF.